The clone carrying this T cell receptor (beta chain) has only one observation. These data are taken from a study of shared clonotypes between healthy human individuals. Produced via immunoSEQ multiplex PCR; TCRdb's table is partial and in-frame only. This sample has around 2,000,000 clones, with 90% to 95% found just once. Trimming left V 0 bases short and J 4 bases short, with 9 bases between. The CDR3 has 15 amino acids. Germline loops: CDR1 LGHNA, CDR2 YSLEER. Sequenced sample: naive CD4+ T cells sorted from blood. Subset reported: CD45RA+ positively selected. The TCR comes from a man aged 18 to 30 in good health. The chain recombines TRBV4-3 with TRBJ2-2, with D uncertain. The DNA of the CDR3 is TGCGCCAGCAGCCAAGATCGGCCAGGCACCGGGGAGCTGTTTTTT. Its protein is CASSQDRPGTGELFF.